The 8 T cell receptor beta chains below were found in one sample sequenced in a study of breast tumors, draining lymph nodes, adjacent tissues. TCRdb reprocessed the multiplex PCR reads via MiXCR and lists one record per CDR3 protein. The repertoire has about 24,000 distinct CDR3 sequences, about 70% of them found once; the top ten carry under 25%. Sequencing was done on a sample of tumor-adjacent breast tissue. These receptors originate from a female donor with breast cancer. Some clones in this sample may be carry-over from other donors' samples.

The genes are TRBV2 and TRBJ2-7; TRBD1 agrees at 9 bases. This CDR3 region has 15 residues. V gave up 7 bases and J gave up 0 bases; unmatched junction bases: 7. The germline gives CDR1 SNHLY, CDR2 FYNNEI. The CDR3 coding sequence is TGTGCCAGCATGCTTAGACAGGGGGTCTCCTACGAGCAGTACTTC. Translation: CASMLRQGVSYEQYF.

The rearrangement uses TRBV12-3 or TRBV12-4 and TRBJ2-2; 8 bases align to TRBD2. V was pared by 6 bases and J by 5 bases, with 8 bases of the junction left unmatched. CDR3 length: 15 amino acids. CDR3 sequence: CASRRTSRETGELFF. The CDR3 coding sequence is TGTGCCAGCAGGCGGACTAGCCGAGAAACCGGGGAGCTGTTTTTT.

The rearrangement links TRBV7-7 to TRBJ2-5; D tentatively fits TRBD1 or TRBD2 (6 bases each). The germline V gene has CDR1 SSHAT and CDR2 FNYEAQ (reference sequence). The ends were cut back, 5 bases at V and 7 bases at J, with 14 bases in the middle. The CDR3 length is 13 residues. CDR3 in DNA: TGTGCCAGCAGCATTGAACAGGGAGGGACCCAGTACTTC. This encodes CASSIEQGGTQYF.

The chain has TRBV16 and TRBJ1-2; D is undetermined. Germline values: CDR1 KGHSY, CDR2 FQNENV. V lost 1 base and J lost 0, with 9 bases in between. The CDR3 is made up of 15 amino acids. In DNA form, the CDR3 reads TGTGCCAGCAGCCAATTAATTCCGCCTAACTATGGCTACACCTTC. It encodes CASSQLIPPNYGYTF.

The chain carries TRBV7-2 and TRBJ1-2; 7 nucleotides agree with TRBD1. CDR1 is SGHTA, CDR2 FQGNSA, per germline. CDR3 length: 15 amino acids. V was pared by 0 bases and J by 7 bases, with 8 bases of the junction left unmatched. The CDR3 region has the DNA TGTGCCAGCAGCTTAGCGCAGGCAGGGGGACGTGGCTACACCTTC. Translated: CASSLAQAGGRGYTF.

This clonotype was detected only once. The rearrangement joins TRBV5-1 to TRBJ2-7; 12 nucleotides agree with TRBD2. The CDR3 has 16 amino acids. J was trimmed by 6 bases and V by 4 bases; bases with no gene match: 11. Germline values: CDR1 SGHRS, CDR2 YFSETQ. The CDR3 spells CASSQMTSGSSREQYF. The CDR3, as DNA: TGCGCCAGCAGCCAGATGACTAGCGGGAGTTCCCGCGAGCAGTACTTC.

This clonotype was picked up a small number of times. The V call is TRBV5-1, the J call TRBJ2-1, with 10 bases aligning to TRBD2. The CDR3 length is 16 residues. The junction had 8 bases not matched to a gene; V was cut back by 0 bases and J by 8 bases. From germline, CDR1 is SGHRS and CDR2 YFSETQ. CDR3 sequence (DNA): TGCGCCAGCAGCTTGGGACCAGCGGGAGGGCGGGATGAGCAGTTCTTC. This codes for CASSLGPAGGRDEQFF.

This clonotype was picked up many times. The V gene is TRBV6-6, the J gene TRBJ1-5; 7 bases align to TRBD1. Germline CDR1 and CDR2: MNHNY and SVGAGI (reference sequence). Germline trimming cut 0 bases from V and 0 bases from J; bases unmatched to any gene: 8. The CDR3 length is 18 residues. The CDR3 DNA follows: TGTGCCAGCAGTTACTCGAATAGGGGACAGTATAGCAATCAGCCCCAGCATTTT. Its translation: CASSYSNRGQYSNQPQHF.